This entry concerns a single T cell receptor (beta chain). This record belongs to a study of cytomegalovirus exposure and HLA in healthy donors. 60 Vbeta and 13 Jbeta primers were used in PCR. The method was immunoSEQ multiplex PCR; TCRdb's version includes in-frame clones alone and lacks a portion of them. The profile shows about 200,000 clones, roughly 83% of them singletons. The CDR3 has 18 residues. The germline gives CDR1 SGDLS, CDR2 YYNGEE. V shed 3 bases, J shed 5 bases, and the junction held 17 bases outside the gene matches. This sequence originates from a male donor in good health and CMV-seropositive. Source material: PBMCs. V and J are TRBV9 and TRBJ2-5; 9 bases map to TRBD1. In nucleotides, the CDR3 is TGTGCCAGCAGCGGGCTCCCGACAGGGGGGGGACTTTTGGAGACCCAGTACTTC. It specifies CASSGLPTGGGLLETQYF.